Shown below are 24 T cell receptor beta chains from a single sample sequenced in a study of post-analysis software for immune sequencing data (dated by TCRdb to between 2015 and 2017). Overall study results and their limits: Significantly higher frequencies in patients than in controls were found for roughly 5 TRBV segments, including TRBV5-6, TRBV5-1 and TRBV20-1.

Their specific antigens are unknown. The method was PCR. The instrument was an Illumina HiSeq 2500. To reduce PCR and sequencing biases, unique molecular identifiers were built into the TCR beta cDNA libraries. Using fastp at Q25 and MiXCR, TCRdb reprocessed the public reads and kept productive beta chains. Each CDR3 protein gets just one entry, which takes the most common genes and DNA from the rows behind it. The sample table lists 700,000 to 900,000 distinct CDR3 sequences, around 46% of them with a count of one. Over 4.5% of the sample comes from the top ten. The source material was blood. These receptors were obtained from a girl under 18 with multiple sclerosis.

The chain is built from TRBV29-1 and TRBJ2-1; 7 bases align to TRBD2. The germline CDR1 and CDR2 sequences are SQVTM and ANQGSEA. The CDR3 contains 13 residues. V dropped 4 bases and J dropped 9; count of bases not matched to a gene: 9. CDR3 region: CSVVGTTVGEQFF. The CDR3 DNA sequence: TGCAGCGTTGTTGGGACTACCGTTGGTGAGCAGTTCTTC.

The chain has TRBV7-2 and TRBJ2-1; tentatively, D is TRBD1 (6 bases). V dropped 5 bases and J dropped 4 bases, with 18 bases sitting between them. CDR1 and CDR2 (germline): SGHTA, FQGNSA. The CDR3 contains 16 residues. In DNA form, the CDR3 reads TGTGCCAGCAGCCCCCAGGACAGACTTATGTACAATGAGCAGTTCTTC. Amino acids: CASSPQDRLMYNEQFF.

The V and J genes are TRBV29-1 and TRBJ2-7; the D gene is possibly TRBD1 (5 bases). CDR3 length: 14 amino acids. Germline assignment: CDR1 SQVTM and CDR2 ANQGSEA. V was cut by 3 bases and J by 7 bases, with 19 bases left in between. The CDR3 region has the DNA TGCAGCGTTGAGGTCCTAGGGGCTAACCAAGAGCAGTACTTC. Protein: CSVEVLGANQEQYF.

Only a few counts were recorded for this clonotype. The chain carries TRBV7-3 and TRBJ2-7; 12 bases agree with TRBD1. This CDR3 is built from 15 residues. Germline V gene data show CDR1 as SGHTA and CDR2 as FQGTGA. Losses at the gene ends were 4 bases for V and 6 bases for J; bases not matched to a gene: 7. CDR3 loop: CASSSHRDRGREQYF. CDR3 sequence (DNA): TGTGCCAGCAGCTCCCACCGGGACAGGGGGCGCGAGCAGTACTTC.

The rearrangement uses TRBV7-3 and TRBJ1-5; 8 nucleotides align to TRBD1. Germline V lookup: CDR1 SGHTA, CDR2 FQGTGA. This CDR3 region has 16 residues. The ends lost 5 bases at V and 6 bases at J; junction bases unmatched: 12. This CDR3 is CASSATAGGLGQPQHF. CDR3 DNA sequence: TGTGCCAGCAGCGCCACGGCAGGGGGCTTGGGTCAGCCCCAGCATTTT.

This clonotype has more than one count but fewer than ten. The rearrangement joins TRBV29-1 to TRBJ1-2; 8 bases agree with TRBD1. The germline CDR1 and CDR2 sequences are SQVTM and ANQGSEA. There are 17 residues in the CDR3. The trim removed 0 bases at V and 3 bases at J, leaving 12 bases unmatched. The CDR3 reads CSVEDRAIQGAYYGYTF. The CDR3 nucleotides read TGCAGCGTTGAAGATCGGGCTATTCAGGGGGCCTACTATGGCTACACCTTC.

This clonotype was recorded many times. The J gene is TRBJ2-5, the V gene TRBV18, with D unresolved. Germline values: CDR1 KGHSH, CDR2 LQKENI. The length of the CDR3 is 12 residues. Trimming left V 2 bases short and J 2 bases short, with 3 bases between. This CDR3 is CASSPGQETQYF. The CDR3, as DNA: TGTGCCAGCTCACCAGGGCAAGAGACCCAGTACTTC.

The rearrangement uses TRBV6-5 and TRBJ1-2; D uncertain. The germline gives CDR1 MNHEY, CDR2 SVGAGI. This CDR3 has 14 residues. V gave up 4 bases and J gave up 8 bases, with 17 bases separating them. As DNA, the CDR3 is TGTGCCAGCAGTTTCGTAGGACTCTCGGGCGGCTACACCTTC. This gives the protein CASSFVGLSGGYTF.

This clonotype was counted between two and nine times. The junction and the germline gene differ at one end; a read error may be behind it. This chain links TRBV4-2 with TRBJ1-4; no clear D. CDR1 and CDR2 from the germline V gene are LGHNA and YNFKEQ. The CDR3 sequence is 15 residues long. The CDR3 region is CASSPEGSSNEKLFF. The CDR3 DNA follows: TGTGCCAGCAGCCCCGAGGGAAGCTCTAACGAAAAACTGTTTTTT.

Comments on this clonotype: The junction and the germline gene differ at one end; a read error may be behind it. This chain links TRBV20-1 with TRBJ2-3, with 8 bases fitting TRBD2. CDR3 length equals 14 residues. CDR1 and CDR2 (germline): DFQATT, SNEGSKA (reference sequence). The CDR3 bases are TGCAGTGTTAGACCCTCGACTAGCGCAGATACGCAGTATTTT. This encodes CSVRPSTSADTQYF.

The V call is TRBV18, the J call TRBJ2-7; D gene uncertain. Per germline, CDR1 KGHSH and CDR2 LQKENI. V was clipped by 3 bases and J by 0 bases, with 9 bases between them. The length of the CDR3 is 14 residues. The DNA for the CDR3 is TGTGCCAGCTCACCCATTGCGAGCTCCTACGAGCAGTACTTC. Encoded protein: CASSPIASSYEQYF. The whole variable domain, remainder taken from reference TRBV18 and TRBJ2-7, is NAGVMQNPRHLVRRRGQEARLRCSPMKGHSHVYWYRQLPEEGLKFMVYLQKENIIDESGMPKERFSAEFPKEGPSILRIQQVVRGDSAAYFCASSPIASSYEQYFGPGTRLTVT.

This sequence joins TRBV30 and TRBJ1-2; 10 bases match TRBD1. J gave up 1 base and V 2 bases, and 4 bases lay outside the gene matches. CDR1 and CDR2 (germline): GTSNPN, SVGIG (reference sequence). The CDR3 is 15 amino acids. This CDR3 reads CAWSPGQGFNYGYTF. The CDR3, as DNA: TGTGCCTGGAGTCCGGGACAGGGGTTTAACTATGGCTACACCTTC.

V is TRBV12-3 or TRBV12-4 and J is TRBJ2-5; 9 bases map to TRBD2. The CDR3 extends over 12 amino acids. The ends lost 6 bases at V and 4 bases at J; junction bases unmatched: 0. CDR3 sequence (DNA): TGTGCCAGCAGGCGGGAGGGAGAGACCCAGTACTTC. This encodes CASRREGETQYF.

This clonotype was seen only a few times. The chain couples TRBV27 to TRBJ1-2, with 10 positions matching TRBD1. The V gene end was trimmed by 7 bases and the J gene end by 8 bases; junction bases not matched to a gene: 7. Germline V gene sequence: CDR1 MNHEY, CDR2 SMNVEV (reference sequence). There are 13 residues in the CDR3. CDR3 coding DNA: TGTGCCAGCACCCTGGGACAGGGGCAAGGCTACACCTTC. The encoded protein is CASTLGQGQGYTF.

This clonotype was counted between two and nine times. In DNA form, the CDR3 reads TGTGCCAGCACCCCTAGGACTAGCGGGACCTACGAGCAGTACTTC. Translated: CASTPRTSGTYEQYF. The rearrangement links TRBV7-2 to TRBJ2-7, with 12 bases identical to TRBD2. The germline V gene has CDR1 SGHTA and CDR2 FQGNSA. V dropped 7 bases and J dropped 2; count of bases not matched to a gene: 6. The CDR3 totals 15 residues.

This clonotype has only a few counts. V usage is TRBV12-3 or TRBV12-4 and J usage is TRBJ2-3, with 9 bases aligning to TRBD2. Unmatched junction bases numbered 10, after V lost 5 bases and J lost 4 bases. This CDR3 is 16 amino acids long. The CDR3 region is CASSTPGLAGADTQYF. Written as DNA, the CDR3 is TGTGCCAGCAGTACACCGGGACTAGCCGGGGCAGATACGCAGTATTTT.

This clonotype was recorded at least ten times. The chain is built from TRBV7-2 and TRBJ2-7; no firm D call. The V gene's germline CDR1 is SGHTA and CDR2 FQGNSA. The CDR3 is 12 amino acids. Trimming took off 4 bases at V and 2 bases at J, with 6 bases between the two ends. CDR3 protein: CASSSTTYEQYF. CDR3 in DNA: TGTGCCAGCAGCTCGACAACCTACGAGCAGTACTTC.

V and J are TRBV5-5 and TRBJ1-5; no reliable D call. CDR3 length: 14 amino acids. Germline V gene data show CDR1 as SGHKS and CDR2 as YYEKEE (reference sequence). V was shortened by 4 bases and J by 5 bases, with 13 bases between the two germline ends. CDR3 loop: CASSNSPDYQPQHF. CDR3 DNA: TGTGCCAGCAGCAACAGCCCGGATTATCAGCCCCAGCATTTT.

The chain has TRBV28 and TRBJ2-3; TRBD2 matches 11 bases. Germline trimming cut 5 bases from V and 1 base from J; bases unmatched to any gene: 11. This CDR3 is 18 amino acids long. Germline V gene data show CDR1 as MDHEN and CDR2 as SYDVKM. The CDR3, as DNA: TGTGCCAGCAGTCTAGGGGCTAGCGGGAGGCCAGGCACAGATACGCAGTATTTT. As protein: CASSLGASGRPGTDTQYF.

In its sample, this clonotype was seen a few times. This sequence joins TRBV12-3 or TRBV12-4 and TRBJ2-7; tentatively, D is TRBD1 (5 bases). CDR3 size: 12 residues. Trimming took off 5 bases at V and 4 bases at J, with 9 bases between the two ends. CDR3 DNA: TGTGCCAGCAGTGTGCAGGGTTACGAGCAGTACTTC. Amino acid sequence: CASSVQGYEQYF.

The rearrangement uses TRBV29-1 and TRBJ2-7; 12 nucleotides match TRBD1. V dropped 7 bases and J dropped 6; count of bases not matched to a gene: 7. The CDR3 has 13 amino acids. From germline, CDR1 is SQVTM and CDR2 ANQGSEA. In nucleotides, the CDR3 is TGCAGCGCGGCGGGGACAGGGGGCCTCGAGCAGTACTTC. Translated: CSAAGTGGLEQYF.

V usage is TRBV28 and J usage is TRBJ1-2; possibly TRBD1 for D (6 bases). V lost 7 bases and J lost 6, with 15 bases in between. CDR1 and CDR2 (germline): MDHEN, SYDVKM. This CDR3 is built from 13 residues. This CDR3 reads CASKGGQADGYTF. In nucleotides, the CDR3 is TGTGCCAGCAAAGGGGGGCAGGCGGATGGCTACACCTTC.

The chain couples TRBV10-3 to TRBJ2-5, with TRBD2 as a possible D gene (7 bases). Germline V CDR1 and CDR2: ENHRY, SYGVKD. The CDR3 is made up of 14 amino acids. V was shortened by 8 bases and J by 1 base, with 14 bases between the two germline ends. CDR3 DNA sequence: TGTGCCATCGGGGGGGCGGCAGCCCAAGAGACCCAGTACTTC. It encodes CAIGGAAAQETQYF.

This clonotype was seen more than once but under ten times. CDR3 sequence reads: CASSYAGGSSYEQYF. DNA of the CDR3: TGTGCCAGCAGTTACGCCGGGGGTAGCTCCTACGAGCAGTACTTC. The chain carries TRBV12-3 or TRBV12-4 and TRBJ2-7; the D gene is possibly TRBD2 (6 bases). The CDR3 consists of 15 residues. Trimming pared 4 bases from V and 0 bases from J, leaving 13 bases between.